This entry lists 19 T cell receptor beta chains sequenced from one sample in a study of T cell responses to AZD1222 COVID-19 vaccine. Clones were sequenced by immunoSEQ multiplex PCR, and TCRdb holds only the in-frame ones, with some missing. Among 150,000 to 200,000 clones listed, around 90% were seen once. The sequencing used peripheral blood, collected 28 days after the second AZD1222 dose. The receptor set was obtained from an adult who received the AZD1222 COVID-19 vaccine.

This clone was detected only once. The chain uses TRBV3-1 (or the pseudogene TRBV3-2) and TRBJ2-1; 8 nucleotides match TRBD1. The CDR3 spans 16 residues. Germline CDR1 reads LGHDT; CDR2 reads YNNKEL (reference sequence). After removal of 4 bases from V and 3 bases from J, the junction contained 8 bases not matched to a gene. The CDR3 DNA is TGTGCCAGCAGCCCAGAGACAGGGGCGGGCTACAATGAGCAGTTCTTC. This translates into CASSPETGAGYNEQFF.

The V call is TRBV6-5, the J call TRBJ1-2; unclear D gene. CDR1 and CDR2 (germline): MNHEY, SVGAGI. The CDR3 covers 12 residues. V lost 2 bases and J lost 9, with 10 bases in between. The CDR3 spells CASSYRGARYTF. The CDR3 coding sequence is TGTGCCAGCAGTTACAGAGGAGCCCGCTACACCTTC.

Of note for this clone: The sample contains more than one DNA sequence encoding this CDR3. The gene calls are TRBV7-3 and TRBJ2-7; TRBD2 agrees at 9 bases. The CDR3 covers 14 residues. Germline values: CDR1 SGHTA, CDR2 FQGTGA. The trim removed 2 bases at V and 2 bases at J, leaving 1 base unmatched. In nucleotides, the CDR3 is TGTGCCAGCAGCTTAGCGGGGGGGCCCTACGAGCAGTACTTC. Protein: CASSLAGGPYEQYF. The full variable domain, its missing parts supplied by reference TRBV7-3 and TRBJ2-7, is GAGVSQTPSNKVTEKGKYVELRCDPISGHTALYWYRQSLGQGPEFLIYFQGTGAADDSGLPNDRFFAVRPEGSVSTLKIQRTERGDSAVYLCASSLAGGPYEQYFGPGTRLTVT.

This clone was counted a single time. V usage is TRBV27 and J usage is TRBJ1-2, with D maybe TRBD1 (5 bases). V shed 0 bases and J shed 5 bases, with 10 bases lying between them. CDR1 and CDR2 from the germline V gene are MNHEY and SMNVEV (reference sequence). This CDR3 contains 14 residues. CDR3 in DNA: TGTGCCAGCAGTTTATCGGGCGGGGGATATGGCTACACCTTC. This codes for CASSLSGGGYGYTF.

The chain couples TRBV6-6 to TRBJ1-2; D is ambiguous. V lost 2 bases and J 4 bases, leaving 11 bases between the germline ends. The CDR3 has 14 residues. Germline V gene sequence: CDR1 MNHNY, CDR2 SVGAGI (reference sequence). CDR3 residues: CASSYQRLGYGYTF. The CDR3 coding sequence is TGTGCCAGCAGTTACCAACGGTTAGGCTATGGCTACACCTTC.

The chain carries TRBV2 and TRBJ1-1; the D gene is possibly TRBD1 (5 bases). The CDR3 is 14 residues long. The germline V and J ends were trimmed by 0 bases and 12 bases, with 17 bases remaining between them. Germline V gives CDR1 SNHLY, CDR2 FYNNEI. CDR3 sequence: CASSEAQGLGPPFF. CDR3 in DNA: TGTGCCAGCAGTGAAGCGCAGGGACTAGGGCCTCCTTTCTTT.

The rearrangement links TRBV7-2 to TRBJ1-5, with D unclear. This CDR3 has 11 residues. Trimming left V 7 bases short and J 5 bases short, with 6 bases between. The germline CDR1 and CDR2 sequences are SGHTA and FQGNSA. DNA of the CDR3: TGTGCCAGCAACCCCCATCAGCCCCAGCATTTT. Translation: CASNPHQPQHF. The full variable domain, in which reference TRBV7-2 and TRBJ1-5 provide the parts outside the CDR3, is GAGVSQSPSNKVTEKGKDVELRCDPISGHTALYWYRQSLGQGLEFLIYFQGNSAPDKSGLPSDRFSAERTGGSVSTLTIQRTQQEDSAVYLCASNPHQPQHFGDGTRLSIL.

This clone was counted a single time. The CDR3: CASSQGFGTDTQYF. DNA for the CDR3: TGTGCCAGCAGCCAGGGATTCGGTACAGATACGCAGTATTTT. The V call is TRBV3-1 (or the pseudogene TRBV3-2), the J call TRBJ2-3, with D hard to call. V was pared by 3 bases and J by 3 bases, with 10 bases between. Looked up from germline, CDR1 is LGHDT and CDR2 is YNNKEL (reference sequence). The CDR3 extends over 14 amino acids.

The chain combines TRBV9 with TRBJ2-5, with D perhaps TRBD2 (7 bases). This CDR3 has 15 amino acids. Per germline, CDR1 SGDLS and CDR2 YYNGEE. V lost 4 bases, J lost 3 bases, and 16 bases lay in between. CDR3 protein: CASSRDRGAKETQYF. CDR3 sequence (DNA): TGTGCCAGCAGCCGGGACCGGGGGGCGAAAGAGACCCAGTACTTC.

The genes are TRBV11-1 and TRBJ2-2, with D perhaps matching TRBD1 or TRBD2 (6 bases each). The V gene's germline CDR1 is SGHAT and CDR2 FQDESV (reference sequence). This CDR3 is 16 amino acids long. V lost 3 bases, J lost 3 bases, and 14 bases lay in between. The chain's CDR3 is CASSFGWGADTGELFF. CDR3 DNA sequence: TGTGCCAGCAGCTTCGGTTGGGGGGCGGACACCGGGGAGCTGTTTTTT.

CDR3 bases: TGTGCCAGCAGCTTGGGACAGGGTTTACCCCTCCACTTT. Residues: CASSLGQGLPLHF. The chain employs TRBV5-6 and TRBJ1-6, with 7 bases matching TRBD1. The junction had 3 bases not matched to a gene; V was cut back by 0 bases and J by 12 bases. The CDR3 runs to 13 residues. From germline, CDR1 is SGHDT and CDR2 YYEEEE.

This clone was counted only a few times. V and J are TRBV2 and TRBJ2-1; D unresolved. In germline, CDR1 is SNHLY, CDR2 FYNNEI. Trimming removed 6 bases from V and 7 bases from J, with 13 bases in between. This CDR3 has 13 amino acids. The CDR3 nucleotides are TGTGCCAGCAGGGGCCAAGTAGGGAATGAGCAGTTCTTC. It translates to CASRGQVGNEQFF. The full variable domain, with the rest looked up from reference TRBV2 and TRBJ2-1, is EPEVTQTPSHQVTQMGQEVILRCVPISNHLYFYWYRQILGQKVEFLVSFYNNEISEKSEIFDDQFSVERPDGSNFTLKIRSTKLEDSAMYFCASRGQVGNEQFFGPGTRLTVL.

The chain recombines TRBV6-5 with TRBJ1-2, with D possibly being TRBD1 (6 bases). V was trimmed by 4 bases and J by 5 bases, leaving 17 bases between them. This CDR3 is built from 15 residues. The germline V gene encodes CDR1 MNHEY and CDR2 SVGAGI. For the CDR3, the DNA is TGTGCCAGCAGTTCCGACCCATCCCAGGGGTATGGCTACACCTTC. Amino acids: CASSSDPSQGYGYTF.

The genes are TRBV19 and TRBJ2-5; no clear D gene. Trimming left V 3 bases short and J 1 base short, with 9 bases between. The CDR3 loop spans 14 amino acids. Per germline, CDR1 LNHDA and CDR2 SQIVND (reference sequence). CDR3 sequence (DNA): TGTGCCAGTAGTATCATTCTAGGCCAAGAGACCCAGTACTTC. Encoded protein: CASSIILGQETQYF. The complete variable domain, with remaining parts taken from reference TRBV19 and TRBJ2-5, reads DGGITQSPKYLFRKEGQNVTLSCEQNLNHDAMYWYRQDPGQGLRLIYYSQIVNDFQKGDIAEGYSVSREKKESFPLTVTSAQKNPTAFYLCASSIILGQETQYFGPGTRLLVL.

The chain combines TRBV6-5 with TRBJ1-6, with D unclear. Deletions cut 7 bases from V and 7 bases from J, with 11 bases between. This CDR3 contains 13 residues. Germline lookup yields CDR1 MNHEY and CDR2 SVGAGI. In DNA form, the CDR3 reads TGTGCCAGCACAATCCGGGAGAATTCACCCCTCCACTTT. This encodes CASTIRENSPLHF.

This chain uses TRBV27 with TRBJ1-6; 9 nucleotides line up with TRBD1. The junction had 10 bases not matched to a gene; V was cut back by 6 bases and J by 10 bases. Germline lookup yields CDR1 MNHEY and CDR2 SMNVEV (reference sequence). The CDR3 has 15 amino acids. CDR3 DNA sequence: TGTGCCAGCAGCCCTGGGACAGGGTCTTACTCACCCCTCCACTTT. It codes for CASSPGTGSYSPLHF.

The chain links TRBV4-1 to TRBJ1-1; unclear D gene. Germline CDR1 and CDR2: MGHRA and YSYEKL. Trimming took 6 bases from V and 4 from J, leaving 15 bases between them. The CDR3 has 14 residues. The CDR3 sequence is CASRGLIRGTEAFF. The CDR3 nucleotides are TGCGCCAGCAGAGGGTTAATTCGCGGCACTGAAGCTTTCTTT.

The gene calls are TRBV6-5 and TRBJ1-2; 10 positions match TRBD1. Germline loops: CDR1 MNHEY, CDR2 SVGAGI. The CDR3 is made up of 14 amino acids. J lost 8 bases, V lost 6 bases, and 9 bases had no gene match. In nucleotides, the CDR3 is TGTGCCAGCAGATTGACAGGGGGCGCCTCCGGCTACACCTTC. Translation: CASRLTGGASGYTF.

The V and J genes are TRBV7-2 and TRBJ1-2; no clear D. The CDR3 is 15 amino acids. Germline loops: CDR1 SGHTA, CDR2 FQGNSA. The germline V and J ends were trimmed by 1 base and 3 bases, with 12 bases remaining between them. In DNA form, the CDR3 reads TGTGCCAGCAGCTTAGACCCGGAGCCTTACTATGGCTACACCTTC. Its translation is CASSLDPEPYYGYTF.